These T cell receptor beta chains were read from a single sample in a study of T cell repertoires in cytomegalovirus infection. From the reads, TCRdb called clonotypes with MiXCR, one entry per CDR3 protein. The sample includes 500,000 to 600,000 distinct CDR3 sequences, 16% seen only once; the top ten take more than 20%. What was sequenced was CD8+ T cells from PBMCs. Receptors were obtained from a human donor in good health (CMV status not recorded). Some clones in this sample may be carry-over from other donors' samples. Each CDR3 is given with its conserved first and last residue. The D gene is left open where the match is weak. Size values are once, few and many counts, or a class for expanded clones, and some rows have none.

v_call	clone_size	cdr3_length	j_call	d_call	cdr3_nt	cdr3_aa
TRBV20-1	NA	15	TRBJ2-1	NA	TGCAGTGCTAGGGGGGAGGCGAGGGCCTACAATGAGCAGTTCTTC	CSARGEARAYNEQFF
TRBV6-6	NA	19	TRBJ1-3	NA	TGTGCCAGCAGTTACGAGGTTTTTTCTCTCGTAGACTCTGGAAACACCATATATTTT	CASSYEVFSLVDSGNTIYF
TRBV12-5	many	16	TRBJ2-3	NA	TGTGCTAGTGGTTCCTCGGTGCGGGAATACACAGATACGCAGTATTTT	CASGSSVREYTDTQYF
TRBV19	few	14	TRBJ1-3	TRBD1	TGTGCCAGTAGGAACAGGGGGCACGGAAACACCATATATTTT	CASRNRGHGNTIYF
TRBV29-1	NA	13	TRBJ2-1	TRBD1	TGCAGCGTTGAAACAGGGGACTACAATGAGCAGTTCTTC	CSVETGDYNEQFF
TRBV10-3	few	14	TRBJ1-1	NA	TGTGCCATCAGTGGTGAGGGGAGAAACACTGAAGCTTTCTTT	CAISGEGRNTEAFF
TRBV29-1	few	14	TRBJ2-2	NA	TGCAGCGGAGTCATGGCCGCGAACACCGGGGAGCTGTTTTTT	CSGVMAANTGELFF
TRBV9	few	19	TRBJ2-1	NA	TGTGCCAGCAGCGTGCGTGAGGGATCCGACAGGCAACGACGCAATGAGCAGTTCTTC	CASSVREGSDRQRRNEQFF
TRBV20-1	few	16	TRBJ2-6	TRBD1	TGCAGTGCTAAGTCACAGGGGGCGACTGGGGCCAACGTCCTGACTTTC	CSAKSQGATGANVLTF
TRBV24-1	NA	12	TRBJ2-7	NA	TGTGCCACCAGTCAGAGCTCCTACGAGCAGTACTTC	CATSQSSYEQYF
TRBV5-5	NA	15	TRBJ2-7	TRBD2	TGTGCCAGCAGCATGGTGGCGGGAGGGCCGTACGAGCAGTACTTC	CASSMVAGGPYEQYF
TRBV12-3/TRBV12-4	few	14	TRBJ2-1	NA	TGTGCCAGCAGCTCAGGGGTGGTGACCAATGAGCAGTTCTTC	CASSSGVVTNEQFF
TRBV19	few	12	TRBJ1-5	NA	TGTGCCAGTAGGACACAGGCTCAGCCCCAGCATTTT	CASRTQAQPQHF
TRBV11-3	many	18	TRBJ2-2	TRBD2	TGTGCCAGCAGCTTATGGGTTAGCGGGACCCCGAACACCGGGGAGCTGTTTTTT	CASSLWVSGTPNTGELFF
TRBV9	NA	17	TRBJ2-5	TRBD2	TGTGCCAGCAGCGTAGCTGGGGCAAGCGGGGGGCCGGGGACCCAGTACTTC	CASSVAGASGGPGTQYF
TRBV27	NA	15	TRBJ1-1	NA	TGTGCCAGCAGTTTATGGAAGGTAGGGAGCACTGAAGCTTTCTTT	CASSLWKVGSTEAFF
TRBV11-2	many	16	TRBJ2-7	TRBD2	TGTGCCAGCAGCTTAGTAAAGCGGGGGACTCAGTACGAGCAGTACTTC	CASSLVKRGTQYEQYF
TRBV2	many	13	TRBJ2-7	NA	TGTGCCAGCAGTGAAGCGGTCGACTACGAGCAGTACTTC	CASSEAVDYEQYF
TRBV29-1	few	15	TRBJ2-1	NA	TGCAGCGTTGAAGGAACCGTTCGCTCCTACAATGAGCAGTTCTTC	CSVEGTVRSYNEQFF
TRBV7-9	many	16	TRBJ2-1	TRBD2	TGTGCCAGCAGATATAACACACTAGCGGGGAACAATGAGCAGTTCTTC	CASRYNTLAGNNEQFF
TRBV11-1	NA	13	TRBJ2-5	NA	TGTGCCAGCAGCTTACGGGGGGACAAGACCCAGTACTTC	CASSLRGDKTQYF
TRBV7-3	many	14	TRBJ2-3	NA	TGTGCCAGCAGCTCCTCTAGGGGTCAGGATACGCAGTATTTT	CASSSSRGQDTQYF
TRBV28	many	16	TRBJ2-1	NA	TGTGCCAGCAGTTCATCAAGCGGATTCTCCTACAATGAGCAGTTCTTC	CASSSSSGFSYNEQFF
TRBV7-6	many	17	TRBJ2-3	TRBD1	TGTGCCAGCAGCAGCGTCAGGGGGATGTCTAGCACAGATACGCAGTATTTT	CASSSVRGMSSTDTQYF
TRBV27	NA	13	TRBJ2-7	TRBD1	TGTGCCAGCAGTGATGGGACAGGGATCGAGCAGTACTTC	CASSDGTGIEQYF